Listed below are T cell receptor beta chains from one sample, sequenced in a study of cytomegalovirus exposure and HLA in healthy donors. Sequencing was performed with immunoSEQ multiplex PCR; in TCRdb, only in-frame clones are kept and a portion is missing. The sample gives approximately 240,000 clones, around 89% of which show up once; approximately 1% is in the top ten. Sequencing input: PBMCs. These receptors originate from a young woman in good health and CMV-seronegative. Both conserved end residues are part of each CDR3. A D gene is named only where the DNA matches it firmly. Clone size is given for some rows only: seen once, a few or many times, or a class if the clone is expanded.

J gene,V gene,CDR3 length,clone size,D gene,CDR3 protein,CDR3 DNA
TRBJ2-5,TRBV4-1,15,-,-,CASSQDEGAGETQYF,TGCGCCAGCAGCCAAGACGAAGGGGCCGGAGAGACCCAGTACTTC
TRBJ2-3,TRBV5-4,15,-,-,CASSPSAGLSDTQYF,TGTGCCAGCAGCCCGAGCGCAGGGTTGTCAGATACGCAGTATTTT
TRBJ2-1,TRBV4-1,13,-,TRBD2,CASRLAGSYEQFF,TGCGCCAGCAGACTAGCGGGATCATACGAGCAGTTCTTC
TRBJ2-3,TRBV11-3,14,-,-,CASSLSRISDTQYF,TGTGCCAGCAGCTTATCCAGGATTTCGGATACGCAGTATTTT
TRBJ2-7,TRBV10-3,15,-,-,CAISSGQLSSYEQYF,TGTGCCATCAGTTCTGGACAGTTAAGCTCCTACGAGCAGTACTTC
TRBJ2-4,TRBV2,10,-,-,CASSASIQYF,TGTGCCAGCAGTGCTTCCATTCAGTACTTC
TRBJ2-2,TRBV7-8,16,-,-,CASSLGRRENTGELFF,TGTGCCAGCAGCTTAGGGCGGAGGGAGAACACCGGGGAGCTGTTTTTT
TRBJ1-4,TRBV5-4,14,-,-,CASSSGGLEEKLFF,TGTGCCAGCAGCTCTGGGGGGTTGGAGGAAAAACTGTTTTTT
TRBJ2-7,TRBV4-1,14,-,-,CASSQGLASYEQYF,TGCGCCAGCAGCCAAGGGTTAGCCTCCTACGAGCAGTACTTC
TRBJ1-2,TRBV15,13,-,-,CATSRDRGAGYTF,TGTGCCACCAGCAGAGATCGCGGGGCTGGCTACACCTTC
TRBJ1-1,TRBV4-3,16,-,TRBD1,CASSQGAGGRDTEAFF,TGCGCCAGCAGCCAAGGAGCAGGGGGCAGGGACACTGAAGCTTTCTTT
TRBJ1-4,TRBV4-3,16,-,-,CASSQGGVGGGEKLFF,TGCGCCAGCAGCCAGGGGGGGGTGGGGGGAGGTGAAAAACTGTTTTTT
TRBJ1-2,TRBV5-6,17,-,TRBD1,CASSLQGGVREGYGYTF,TGTGCCAGCAGCTTGCAAGGGGGCGTTAGGGAAGGGTATGGCTACACCTTC
TRBJ1-5,TRBV11-3,12,once,-,CAGREDNQPQHF,TGTGCCGGACGGGAGGACAATCAGCCCCAGCATTTT
TRBJ2-3,TRBV7-7,18,-,-,CASSPSSMANRRTDTQYF,TGTGCCAGCAGCCCATCTAGCATGGCGAACAGACGGACAGATACGCAGTATTTT
TRBJ1-3,TRBV5-1,15,-,-,CASSLAADSGNTIYF,TGCGCCAGCAGCTTGGCGGCGGACTCTGGAAACACCATATATTTT
TRBJ1-6,TRBV4-1,16,-,TRBD1,CASSTGGIDYNSPLHF,TGCGCCAGCAGCACAGGGGGTATAGACTATAATTCACCCCTCCACTTT
TRBJ1-1,TRBV23-1,17,-,TRBD1,CASSPWAGGGLYTEAFF,TGCGCCAGCAGTCCGTGGGCAGGGGGCGGGTTGTACACTGAAGCTTTCTTT
TRBJ1-1,TRBV5-1,13,-,-,CASSTGINTEAFF,TGCGCCAGCAGTACCGGGATTAACACTGAAGCTTTCTTT